The clone carrying this TCR beta chain was found a few times. This sample was taken from a study of beta chain features in type 1 diabetes. As every portion of the isolated RNA was reverse transcribed, the sequencing read expressed TCRB transcripts. Sequencing was performed with immunoSEQ multiplex PCR; in TCRdb, only in-frame clones are kept and a portion is missing. In the table there are hundreds of thousands of clones, roughly 15% of which are singletons. The sample was naive CD4+ T cells from blood. The receptor was derived from a woman in her late teens or twenties in good health.

The CDR3 loop reads CASSWTGKNTEAFF. The CDR3 DNA sequence: TGTGCCAGCAGCTGGACAGGAAAAAACACTGAAGCTTTCTTT. The V call is TRBV7-9, the J call TRBJ1-1; 7 bases match TRBD1. CDR3 length: 14 residues. CDR1 and CDR2 (germline): SEHNR, FQNEAQ (reference sequence). With V trimmed by 4 bases and J by 2 bases, 4 bases remained unmatched.